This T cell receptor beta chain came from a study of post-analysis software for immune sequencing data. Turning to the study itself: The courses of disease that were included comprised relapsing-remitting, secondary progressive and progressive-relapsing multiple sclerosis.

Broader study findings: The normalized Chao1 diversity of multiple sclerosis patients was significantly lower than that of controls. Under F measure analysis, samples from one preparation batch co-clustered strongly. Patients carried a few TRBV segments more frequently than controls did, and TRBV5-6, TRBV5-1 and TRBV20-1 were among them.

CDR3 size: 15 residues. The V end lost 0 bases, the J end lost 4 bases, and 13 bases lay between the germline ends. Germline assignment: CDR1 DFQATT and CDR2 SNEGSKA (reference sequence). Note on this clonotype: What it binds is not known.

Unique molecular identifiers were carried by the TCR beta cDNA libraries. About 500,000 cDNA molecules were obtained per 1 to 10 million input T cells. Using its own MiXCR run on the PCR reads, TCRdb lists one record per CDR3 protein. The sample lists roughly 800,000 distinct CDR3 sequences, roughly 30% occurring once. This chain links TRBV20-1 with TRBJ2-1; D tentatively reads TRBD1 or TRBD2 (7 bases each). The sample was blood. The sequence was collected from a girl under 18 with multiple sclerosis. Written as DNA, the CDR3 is TGCAGTGCTAGAGATTATCAGGGGGGGTACAATGAGCAGTTCTTC. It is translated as CSARDYQGGYNEQFF.